Below, 14 T cell receptor beta chains from the same sample are listed, as sequenced in a study of immune characterization of retroperitoneal liposarcoma. In TCRdb, the PCR reads were re-called with MiXCR into one record per CDR3 protein. The sample consists of roughly 10,000 distinct CDR3 sequences, about 27% of them appearing once. Source material: tumor tissue. Source of these receptors: a female donor with retroperitoneal liposarcoma.

This clonotype is medium-sized (0.01 to 0.1%). The rearrangement links TRBV6-6 to TRBJ2-1; D may be TRBD1 (5 bases). The CDR3 is made up of 14 amino acids. The germline V and J ends were trimmed by 0 bases and 9 bases, with 12 bases remaining between them. Germline CDR1 reads MNHNY; CDR2 reads SVGAGI (reference sequence). In DNA form, the CDR3 reads TGTGCCAGCAGTTACTCGACAGTTAGCTTTGAGCAGTTCTTC. Translation gives CASSYSTVSFEQFF.

This chain joins TRBV6-1 and TRBJ2-3, with TRBD2 as a possible D gene (5 bases). CDR3 length equals 15 residues. Germline V gene sequence: CDR1 MNHNS, CDR2 SASEGT. Trimming removed 7 bases at V and 4 bases at J, with 18 bases between. The CDR3: CASNGLGASPDTQYF. Written as DNA, the CDR3 is TGTGCCAGCAATGGACTGGGAGCCAGCCCAGATACGCAGTATTTT.

Sample share makes this clonotype medium-sized (0.01 to 0.1%). The chain employs TRBV6-4 and TRBJ2-3, with 10 bases identical to TRBD1. The germline CDR1 and CDR2 sequences are MRHNA and SNTAGT. V gave up 2 bases and J gave up 6 bases; unmatched junction bases: 5. The CDR3 totals 15 residues. This CDR3 reads CASSDPTGGPDTQYF. The DNA for the CDR3 is TGTGCCAGCAGTGACCCGACAGGGGGCCCCGATACGCAGTATTTT.

This clonotype was counted a few times. The CDR3 nucleotides read TGTGCCAGCAGCTTCGGGGGAAACAATGAGCAGTACTTC. Translated, it gives CASSFGGNNEQYF. V usage is TRBV7-3 and J usage is TRBJ2-4, with D maybe TRBD2 (6 bases). Between the trimmed V and J ends, which lost 3 bases and 13 bases, there was a span of 16 bases. CDR3 size: 13 residues. Germline V gives CDR1 SGHTA, CDR2 FQGTGA.

This clonotype was counted a few times. The chain couples TRBV7-6 to TRBJ1-1; a weak D match, TRBD1 (5 bases). CDR1 and CDR2 (germline): SGHVS, FNYEAQ. Trimming pared 1 base from V and 5 bases from J, leaving 14 bases between. The CDR3 is made up of 15 amino acids. Here the CDR3 DNA reads TGTGCCAGCAGCTTAGTGGGGGACTCGGATACTGAAGCTTTCTTT. It encodes CASSLVGDSDTEAFF.

There are a few counts of this clonotype. V is TRBV11-3 and J is TRBJ2-7; 10 bases are shared with TRBD1. The assigned J gene may be wrong: the sequence end matches TRBJ2-5 better. The CDR3 totals 15 residues. Germline loops: CDR1 SGHNT, CDR2 YENEEA. CDR3 protein: CASSPGQGRRETQYF. The CDR3 DNA sequence: TGTGCCAGCAGCCCGGGACAGGGGCGGAGAGAGACCCAGTACTTC.

DNA of the CDR3: TGTGCCAGCAGTGAAGTAGGGGTTAGTACAGATACGCAGTATTTT. Its translation is CASSEVGVSTDTQYF. The V gene is TRBV6-1, the J gene TRBJ2-3, with D perhaps TRBD1 (5 bases). This CDR3 contains 15 residues. V lost 1 base to trimming and J lost 3 bases, with 11 bases between them. Germline CDR1 is MNHNS and CDR2 is SASEGT.

This clonotype came up many times. This rearrangement joins TRBV6-1 to TRBJ1-6; 7 bases map to TRBD1. CDR1 MNHNS and CDR2 SASEGT come from the germline V gene. The CDR3 consists of 12 residues. Germline trimming cut 6 bases from V and 14 bases from J; bases unmatched to any gene: 7. CDR3 loop: CASSQRGGTLHF. CDR3 DNA sequence: TGTGCCAGCAGCCAACGAGGGGGCACCCTCCACTTT.

This clonotype was picked up many times. The CDR3 reads CASSFRGRTDTQYF. DNA for the CDR3: TGTGCCAGCAGTTTCCGCGGAAGGACAGATACGCAGTATTTT. V and J are TRBV6-1 and TRBJ2-3, with unresolved D. V was pared by 5 bases and J by 3 bases, with 12 bases between. The CDR3 extends over 14 amino acids. The germline V gene encodes CDR1 MNHNS and CDR2 SASEGT.

Judged by abundance, this clonotype is medium-sized. The chain combines TRBV6-1 with TRBJ2-5; 11 positions agree with TRBD1. Germline lookup yields CDR1 MNHNS and CDR2 SASEGT. With 3 bases clipped from V and 3 bases from J, the junction kept 6 bases outside the gene matches. The CDR3 sequence is 16 residues long. In nucleotides, the CDR3 is TGTGCCAGCAGTGACCCGAGGGACAGGGGGGAAGAGACCCAGTACTTC. Its protein is CASSDPRDRGEETQYF.

This clonotype was seen repeatedly, ten times or more. The J gene is TRBJ2-2, the V gene TRBV11-3, with D uncertain. V lost 0 bases and J lost 1, with 15 bases in between. Looked up from germline, CDR1 is SGHNT and CDR2 is YENEEA. The CDR3 is 18 residues long. CDR3 nucleotides: TGTGCCAGCAGCTTAGATTCCCCTCAGCGACGGAACACCGGGGAGCTGTTTTTT. It is translated as CASSLDSPQRRNTGELFF.

Within the sample, this clonotype is medium-sized. The rearrangement joins TRBV7-2 to TRBJ2-1, with D hard to call. CDR3 length equals 12 residues. Germline lookup yields CDR1 SGHTA and CDR2 FQGNSA. The V and J ends lost 6 bases and 10 bases respectively, with 13 bases between them. The CDR3 nucleotides read TGTGCCAGCAGTCGGACGGTTTACGAGCAGTTCTTC. It encodes CASSRTVYEQFF.

This chain connects TRBV6-1 to TRBJ2-2; 9 bases are a match to TRBD1. Germline V lookup: CDR1 MNHNS, CDR2 SASEGT. Trimming cost V 7 bases and J 3 bases; bases outside gene matches: 3. The CDR3 contains 14 residues. The CDR3 sequence is CASITGGDTGELFF. CDR3 bases: TGTGCCAGCATTACAGGGGGCGACACCGGGGAGCTGTTTTTT.

This clonotype appeared a single time. The chain recombines TRBV12-3 or TRBV12-4 with TRBJ2-5, with D perhaps TRBD2 (5 bases). The DNA end is a closer match to TRBJ2-7, so the J assignment may be wrong. The CDR3 totals 14 residues. DNA of the CDR3: TGTGCCAGCAGTGTACGGGAAGGCTCCTACGAGCAGTACTTC. The encoded protein is CASSVREGSYEQYF.